These 13 T cell receptor beta chains share one sample of origin, sequenced in a study of T-cell reconstitution after alpha-beta-depleted transplantation in children (dated by TCRdb to the mid-2010s). The label giving this sample's treatment or condition can be read as: allogeneic hematopoietic cell transplantation with graft depleted of TCRalphabeta T cells and CD19 B cells. Libraries were built with PCR. Sequencing was carried out with an Illumina HiSeq 2500. TCR library preparation used molecular barcoding, with unique molecular identifiers applied to normalize quantification of the TCRbeta repertoire. The public reads were quality trimmed at Q25 with fastp and then assembled into clones with MiXCR by TCRdb, keeping productive beta chains. Rows merge per CDR3 protein into single entries with the most common DNA and genes. Counted in this sample were 550,000 to 600,000 distinct CDR3 sequences; approximately 22% of them appeared once. The ten largest clonotypes hold 13% to 15% of the sample.

The source was PBMCs, mostly from graft donor cells, collected 360 days after TCRalphabeta/CD19-depleted stem cell transplant. Every receptor here comes from a boy less than two years old who had a stem cell transplant for acute myeloid leukemia, so the T cells may come from the graft donor.

This clonotype was counted many times. The V and J genes are TRBV20-1 and TRBJ2-6; no definite D call. Germline loops: CDR1 DFQATT, CDR2 SNEGSKA (reference sequence). The V and J ends lost 4 bases and 1 base respectively, with 11 bases between them. The CDR3 length is 15 residues. CDR3 in DNA: TGCAGTGCTATCTCTAAGGTTTCTGGGGCCAACGTCCTGACTTTC. It yields the protein CSAISKVSGANVLTF.

The rearrangement links TRBV5-5 to TRBJ2-5, with TRBD2 matching over 7 bases. The germline V gene has CDR1 SGHKS and CDR2 YYEKEE (reference sequence). The junction had 6 bases not matched to a gene; V was cut back by 2 bases and J by 5 bases. The CDR3 is 14 amino acids. The CDR3 sequence is CASSLGRDWETQYF. DNA of the CDR3: TGTGCCAGCAGCTTAGGGAGGGACTGGGAGACCCAGTACTTC.

This clonotype has a count of ten or more. The chain joins TRBV12-3 or TRBV12-4 to TRBJ2-2, with TRBD2 matching 8 bases. CDR3 size: 13 residues. The trim removed 6 bases at V and 9 bases at J, leaving 6 bases unmatched. The CDR3 DNA sequence: TGTGCCAGCAGGGGAAAGCGGGGGTGGGAGCTGTTTTTT. Encoded protein: CASRGKRGWELFF.

This clonotype was detected ten times or more. This chain connects TRBV20-1 to TRBJ1-3; D may be TRBD1 (5 bases). V shed 0 bases and J shed 2 bases, with 8 bases lying between them. Germline CDR1 and CDR2: DFQATT and SNEGSKA (reference sequence). The length of the CDR3 is 14 residues. The CDR3 sequence: CSARDPRAGNTIYF. The CDR3 nucleotides are TGCAGTGCTAGAGATCCCAGGGCTGGAAACACCATATATTTT.

The chain carries TRBV29-1 and TRBJ2-7; D tentatively reads TRBD1 or TRBD2 (5 bases each). There are 15 residues in the CDR3. CDR1 is SQVTM, CDR2 ANQGSEA, per germline. V was pared by 3 bases and J by 0 bases, with 15 bases between. The CDR3 DNA reads as TGCAGCGTTGAGTATGAGGGGCTCCTCTCCTACGAGCAGTACTTC. Translating gives CSVEYEGLLSYEQYF.

This clonotype was observed a few times. J is TRBJ2-5 and V is TRBV24-1; D is possibly TRBD1 or TRBD2 (5 bases each). The V gene lost 8 bases and the J gene lost 5 bases, with 20 bases spanning the gap. The CDR3 contains 15 residues. Germline lookup yields CDR1 KGHDR and CDR2 SFDVKD. The CDR3 loop reads CATNPSRERKETQYF. Written as DNA, the CDR3 is TGTGCCACCAACCCATCCAGGGAGAGAAAGGAGACCCAGTACTTC.

This CDR3 reads CASSLQGATTINEQFF. CDR3 sequence (DNA): TGTGCCAGCTCACTACAGGGGGCAACTACCATCAATGAGCAGTTCTTC. The chain couples TRBV18 to TRBJ2-1; TRBD1 agrees at 9 bases. The CDR3 totals 16 residues. The V and J ends lost 4 bases and 6 bases, in that order; junction bases with no gene match: 10. Germline V CDR1 and CDR2: KGHSH, LQKENI.

The V gene is TRBV7-9, the J gene TRBJ1-1, with D unclear. CDR1 and CDR2 from the germline V gene are SEHNR and FQNEAQ (reference sequence). The CDR3 spans 15 residues. Trimming pared 2 bases from V and 6 bases from J, leaving 16 bases between. In nucleotides, the CDR3 is TGTGCCAGCAGCTTAAAAACAGATTGGGCCGCTGAAGCTTTCTTT. It yields the protein CASSLKTDWAAEAFF.

V and J are TRBV9 and TRBJ2-1, with TRBD2 matching over 12 bases. The CDR3 loop spans 21 amino acids. Trimming removed 0 bases from V and 6 bases from J; junction bases left unmatched: 19. Germline V gives CDR1 SGDLS, CDR2 YYNGEE. CDR3 in amino acids: CASSVAPGLAGPSHLSNEQFF. Here the CDR3 DNA reads TGTGCCAGCAGCGTAGCTCCCGGACTAGCGGGACCATCCCACCTTAGCAATGAGCAGTTCTTC.

The chain has TRBV12-3 or TRBV12-4 and TRBJ1-5, with D maybe TRBD1 (6 bases). The CDR3 loop spans 14 amino acids. V lost 8 bases to trimming and J lost 5 bases, with 16 bases between them. CDR3 amino acids: CASRSGEGDQPQHF. CDR3 coding DNA: TGTGCCAGCCGATCAGGGGAAGGGGATCAGCCCCAGCATTTT.

This clonotype was seen ten or more times. The V and J genes are TRBV25-1 and TRBJ2-1; unclear D gene. CDR3 length: 13 residues. CDR1 MGHDK and CDR2 SYGVNS come from the germline V gene. Trimming took off 6 bases at V and 4 bases at J, with 10 bases between the two ends. As DNA, the CDR3 is TGTGCCAGCAGCACGGACGCTTACAATGAGCAGTTCTTC. Protein sequence: CASSTDAYNEQFF.

This clonotype was recorded many times. The chain has TRBV7-9 and TRBJ2-7; D uncertain. V lost 1 base to trimming and J lost 5 bases, with 9 bases between them. The length of the CDR3 is 13 residues. Looked up from germline, CDR1 is SEHNR and CDR2 is FQNEAQ (reference sequence). CDR3 in DNA: TGTGCCAGCAGCTTAGAGAGTTATGACGAGCAGTACGTC. The encoded protein is CASSLESYDEQYV.

V gene TRBV29-1 combines with J gene TRBJ2-3; 7 bases align to TRBD2. The germline V gene has CDR1 SQVTM and CDR2 ANQGSEA. CDR3 length equals 13 residues. V shed 7 bases and J 4 bases; nucleotides not matched to a gene: 8. CDR3: CSAGLDRSDTQYF. DNA for the CDR3: TGCAGCGCCGGACTAGATAGATCAGATACGCAGTATTTT.